This T cell receptor (beta chain) comes out of a study of cytomegalovirus exposure and HLA in healthy donors. Study observations and caveats: In vitro, three CMV-associated chains proved specific for CMV antigens. Of the V segments, some could not be distinguished, including TRBV6-2 and TRBV6-3, and were excluded. TCR beta chains numbering 164 were designated cytomegalovirus-associated. Association of about 17,000 TCR beta sequences with HLA alleles was found at 0.05 false discovery rate in a later analysis.

Remarks on this clone: Its antigen is not known.

60 Vbeta and 13 Jbeta primers were used in PCR. The table came from immunoSEQ multiplex PCR; TCRdb's copy has only in-frame clones and leaves some out. This table holds around 110,000 clones. Germline trimming cut 5 bases from V and 5 bases from J; bases unmatched to any gene: 10. The germline gives CDR1 SGHAT, CDR2 FQNNGV. The CDR3 spans 16 residues. The TCR comes from a man younger than 40 in good health and CMV-seronegative. Sequenced: PBMCs. The chain employs TRBV11-2 and TRBJ2-5; 11 bases match TRBD2. CDR3 loop: CASSRVSGGAAETQYF. In DNA, the CDR3 is TGTGCCAGCAGCCGAGTTAGCGGGGGGGCGGCCGAGACCCAGTACTTC.